The 8 T cell receptor beta chains below were found in one sample sequenced in a study of OX40 agonist ivuxolimab in advanced cancers. TCRdb's copy holds only in-frame clones and misses some; the assay was immunoSEQ multiplex PCR. The data show roughly 120,000 clones, around 93% seen once. Sequenced material: CD4+ or CD8+ T cells sorted from blood, taken in a trial of the OX40 agonist ivuxolimab. These receptors all stem from an adult with an advanced solid tumor such as melanoma, head and neck, liver or kidney cancer.

The J gene is TRBJ2-7, the V gene TRBV5-4; 11 bases match TRBD2. Germline values: CDR1 SGHNT, CDR2 YYREEE (reference sequence). V shed 2 bases, J shed 4 bases, and the junction held 8 bases outside the gene matches. CDR3 length: 16 amino acids. The CDR3 sequence: CASSFPGGLAAYEQYF. CDR3 nucleotide sequence: TGTGCCAGCAGCTTCCCCGGGGGACTAGCGGCATACGAGCAGTACTTC.

The DNA of the CDR3 is TGTGCCAGCAGCCCCCTGGGCTTTTCTGAGCAGTTCTTC. This encodes CASSPLGFSEQFF. The chain has TRBV7-3 and TRBJ2-1; no firm D call. V was pared by 5 bases and J by 9 bases, with 14 bases between. This CDR3 spans 13 amino acids. Germline V gene sequence: CDR1 SGHTA, CDR2 FQGTGA. Supplemented by reference TRBV7-3 and TRBJ2-1, the full variable domain reads GAGVSQTPSNKVTEKGKYVELRCDPISGHTALYWYRQSLGQGPEFLIYFQGTGAADDSGLPNDRFFAVRPEGSVSTLKIQRTERGDSAVYLCASSPLGFSEQFFGPGTRLTVL.

The chain carries TRBV6-6 and TRBJ1-1; D call uncertain. The CDR3 loop spans 15 amino acids. Germline-derived CDR1 and CDR2 are MNHNY and SVGAGI (reference sequence). The V end was cut by 0 bases, the J end by 1 base, with 9 bases between. CDR3 amino acids: CASSYSSPGNTEAFF. The CDR3 region has the DNA TGTGCCAGCAGTTACTCGTCCCCCGGGAACACTGAAGCTTTCTTT.

The V gene is TRBV27, the J gene TRBJ2-7, with TRBD2 matching over 10 bases. Germline assignment: CDR1 MNHEY and CDR2 SMNVEV (reference sequence). J lost 3 bases, V lost 5 bases, and 10 bases had no gene match. There are 16 residues in the CDR3. CDR3 region: CASSPYPAGGRYEQYF. The CDR3 DNA follows: TGTGCCAGCAGTCCGTACCCAGCGGGAGGGCGCTACGAGCAGTACTTC.

This chain links TRBV6-6 with TRBJ1-5; D may be TRBD1 (5 bases). V was trimmed by 6 bases and J by 6 bases, leaving 9 bases between them. This CDR3 contains 12 residues. Germline V CDR1 and CDR2: MNHNY, SVGAGI (reference sequence). The CDR3 loop reads CASRQGGQPQHF. The CDR3 DNA reads as TGTGCCAGCAGGCAGGGAGGTCAGCCCCAGCATTTT.

The chain combines TRBV4-2 with TRBJ2-1; 10 positions agree with TRBD2. This CDR3 is built from 18 residues. The junction had 7 bases not matched to a gene; V was cut back by 0 bases and J by 2 bases. Germline V lookup: CDR1 LGHNA, CDR2 YNFKEQ. The chain's CDR3 is CASSQETLAGGPYNEQFF. CDR3 sequence (DNA): TGTGCCAGCAGCCAAGAGACCTTAGCGGGAGGCCCCTACAATGAGCAGTTCTTC.

This chain joins TRBV6-4 and TRBJ2-1; D uncertain. The CDR3 contains 16 residues. Germline V gene lookup returns CDR1 MRHNA and CDR2 SNTAGT. The V end was cut by 0 bases, the J end by 0 bases, with 9 bases between. Written as DNA, the CDR3 is TGTGCCAGCAGTGACTCGGGTCACAGCTCCTACAATGAGCAGTTCTTC. Translation gives CASSDSGHSSYNEQFF.

CDR3 in DNA: TGTGCCAGCAGCCTAGGCGGTGGAGATGAAGCTTTCTTT. Translated, it gives CASSLGGGDEAFF. The chain has TRBV11-2 and TRBJ1-1, with D unclear. V lost 5 bases and J 7 bases, leaving 14 bases between the germline ends. Looked up from germline, CDR1 is SGHAT and CDR2 is FQNNGV. The CDR3 spans 13 residues.